Below, 2 T cell receptor beta chains from the same sample are listed, as sequenced in a study of T cell changes during pregnancy in multiple sclerosis. Clones were sequenced by immunoSEQ multiplex PCR, and TCRdb holds only the in-frame ones, with some missing. The sample yields fewer than 55,000 clones, roughly 89% seen once. The source was peripheral blood, collected after pregnancy. The receptors were gathered from a female donor in good health, enrolled as a control in a pregnancy study.

The rearrangement uses TRBV4-1 and TRBJ1-3, with 7 bases lining up with TRBD1. Germline V gene lookup returns CDR1 MGHRA and CDR2 YSYEKL. J gave up 0 bases and V 0 bases, and 8 bases lay outside the gene matches. CDR3 length: 18 residues. CDR3 residues: CASSQDLGTVFSGNTIYF. DNA of the CDR3: TGCGCCAGCAGCCAAGATTTGGGGACAGTCTTCTCTGGAAACACCATATATTTT.

This chain connects TRBV30 to TRBJ2-7, with a weak D call TRBD1 (6 bases). V was cut by 4 bases and J by 0 bases, with 10 bases left in between. Germline CDR1 is GTSNPN and CDR2 is SVGIG (reference sequence). The CDR3 has 13 residues. As DNA, the CDR3 is TGTGCCTGGATGGCAGGGGACTCCTACGAGCAGTACTTC. It specifies CAWMAGDSYEQYF.